These T cell receptor beta chains were read from a single sample in a study of blood T cells in healthy people across ages. TCRdb re-derived calls from the 5' RACE reads in MiXCR, one entry per CDR3 protein. This sample has hundreds of thousands of distinct CDR3 sequences; around 43% occur once, and the top ten carry around 32%. Sequencing input: blood. The receptors come from a man older than 75 in good health. Each CDR3 is given with its conserved first and last residue. The order of the fields is V gene, J gene, CDR3 protein.

TRBV7-9	TRBJ2-1	CASSEWDGVPHGQFF
TRBV20-1	TRBJ2-3	CSASIAGGGNTQYF
TRBV5-5	TRBJ2-2	CASSQWETGELFF
TRBV7-7	TRBJ2-3	CASSPGGQGRDTQYF
TRBV11-2	TRBJ2-5	CASSLGTGSGGETQYF
TRBV6-2/TRBV6-3	TRBJ2-1	CASSSRGQTYNEQFF
TRBV20-1	TRBJ2-3	CSATGTATDTQYF
TRBV12-5	TRBJ2-7	CASGTNYEQYF
TRBV7-2	.	CASSADRNCEQYF
TRBV10-3	TRBJ1-2	CAISSPGTGSYGYTF
TRBV7-9	TRBJ2-2	CASSLGGLGDTGELFF
TRBV28	TRBJ1-2	CASRRTGTRGGYTF
TRBV27	TRBJ2-7	CASSPGQVVYEQYF
TRBV6-1	TRBJ2-5	CASSEGWGAKTQYF
TRBV7-9	TRBJ2-7	CASSANGTSGRPYF
TRBV3-1	TRBJ2-5	CASSTGGQRETQYF
TRBV30	TRBJ1-2	CGTGQSLYGYTF
TRBV5-6	TRBJ2-7	CASSLYGDRGTYEQYF
TRBV6-1	TRBJ2-7	CASIPLGTGTYEQYF
TRBV6-5	TRBJ2-7	CASRRGENYEQYF
TRBV7-2	TRBJ2-1	CASSPEPSGRFHEQFF
TRBV7-9	TRBJ1-4	CASNPAGLNEKLFF
TRBV6-2/TRBV6-3	TRBJ2-5	CASMTHIPEETQYF
TRBV7-6	TRBJ2-4	CASSLGPTSGGQGEQYF
TRBV6-2/TRBV6-3	TRBJ2-3	CASSYSAARITDTQYF
TRBV20-1	TRBJ2-7	CSATRQGSYEQYF
TRBV7-9	TRBJ2-7	CASSPVLYNEQYF
TRBV3-1	TRBJ1-3	CASSLRASGDTIYF
TRBV20-1	TRBJ1-2	CSARSAAQGWGNYGYTF
TRBV6-2/TRBV6-3	TRBJ2-3	CASSYAGPTQYF
TRBV11-3	TRBJ2-6	CASSSRPSGANVLTF